These 21 T cell receptor beta chains were sequenced from one sample in a study of blood T cell repertoires in COVID-19. The repertoire was sequenced with immunoSEQ multiplex PCR; TCRdb's copy has only in-frame clones and lacks some. Of 30,000 to 40,000 clones listed, 80% are singletons. Sequencing was performed on peripheral blood. The receptors come from a woman in her seventies with acute or convalescent COVID-19.

The rearrangement joins TRBV27 to TRBJ2-7, with D possibly TRBD1 on 6 matching bases. CDR1 is MNHEY, CDR2 SMNVEV, per germline (reference sequence). V lost 4 bases and J lost 6, with 13 bases in between. This CDR3 region has 13 residues. The CDR3 DNA reads as TGTGCCAGCAGTTCACACCTCAGGGGCGAGCAGTACTTC. Translating gives CASSSHLRGEQYF.

The chain employs TRBV19 and TRBJ2-4; D is undetermined. This CDR3 spans 14 amino acids. V lost 2 bases and J 0 bases, leaving 5 bases between the germline ends. In germline, CDR1 is LNHDA, CDR2 SQIVND (reference sequence). The CDR3 nucleotides read TGTGCCAGTAGTATAAGCCTAGCCAAAAACATTCAGTACTTC. Residues: CASSISLAKNIQYF.

The chain has TRBV5-1 and TRBJ1-1; D is ambiguous. Germline V gene data show CDR1 as SGHRS and CDR2 as YFSETQ. V gave up 2 bases and J gave up 5 bases, with 10 bases separating them. The CDR3 is 13 amino acids. In DNA, the CDR3 is TGCGCCAGCAGCTTCATCTCCGGGACTGAAGCTTTCTTT. This gives the protein CASSFISGTEAFF.

The genes are TRBV19 and TRBJ1-2; D is perhaps TRBD1 (5 bases). CDR3 length: 15 amino acids. V dropped 6 bases and J dropped 0 bases, with 14 bases sitting between them. The germline CDR1 and CDR2 sequences are LNHDA and SQIVND (reference sequence). CDR3 in DNA: TGTGCCAGTAGAGGGGCCTTTGGAGCTAACTATGGCTACACCTTC. Protein product: CASRGAFGANYGYTF. Looking up the rest from reference TRBV19 and TRBJ1-2 gives the full variable domain: DGGITQSPKYLFRKEGQNVTLSCEQNLNHDAMYWYRQDPGQGLRLIYYSQIVNDFQKGDIAEGYSVSREKKESFPLTVTSAQKNPTAFYLCASRGAFGANYGYTFGSGTRLTVV.

This clone was counted only a few times. This chain links TRBV29-1 with TRBJ2-7, with D possibly being TRBD2 (6 bases). Germline-derived CDR1 and CDR2 are SQVTM and ANQGSEA. The CDR3 is 12 residues long. With 0 bases removed from V and 6 bases from J, the gap between germline ends came to 9 bases. As DNA, the CDR3 is TGCAGCGTTGAAGATCGGCGGGGCGAGCAGTACTTC. The encoded protein is CSVEDRRGEQYF.

The rearrangement joins TRBV2 to TRBJ2-1; D is perhaps TRBD1 (7 bases). Trimming left V 4 bases short and J 9 bases short, with 16 bases between. The germline CDR1 and CDR2 sequences are SNHLY and FYNNEI. This CDR3 is built from 14 residues. In DNA form, the CDR3 reads TGTGCCAGCAGTGTAGGAGGGGGCCTGGGTGAGCAGTTCTTC. It codes for CASSVGGGLGEQFF.

The rearrangement links TRBV3-1 (or the pseudogene TRBV3-2) to TRBJ2-5; 8 bases align to TRBD2. This CDR3 is 17 amino acids long. CDR1 LGHDT and CDR2 YNNKEL come from the germline V gene (reference sequence). V was clipped by 1 base and J by 3 bases; unmatched bases: 10. The CDR3 region has the DNA TGTGCCAGCAGCCAAGGGGGAAGAGCGGGGGCTAAAGAGACCCAGTACTTC. Translated: CASSQGGRAGAKETQYF.

The CDR3: CASTVGTGELYEQYF. CDR3 nucleotides: TGTGCCAGCACCGTCGGGACGGGGGAACTCTACGAGCAGTACTTC. The chain combines TRBV9 with TRBJ2-7, with D possibly matching TRBD2 (6 bases). The CDR3 runs 15 residues. Looked up from germline, CDR1 is SGDLS and CDR2 is YYNGEE. V lost 6 bases, J lost 3 bases, and 19 bases lay in between.

CDR3 sequence: CASSEMYLRSYEQYF. CDR3 bases: TGTGCCAGCAGTGAGATGTACTTAAGATCCTACGAGCAGTACTTC. This chain links TRBV2 with TRBJ2-7; no definite D call. Germline values: CDR1 SNHLY, CDR2 FYNNEI. The CDR3 contains 15 residues. V was trimmed by 3 bases and J by 1 base, leaving 13 bases between them.

The V call is TRBV7-2, the J call TRBJ2-3, with D uncertain. CDR3 size: 15 residues. V was pared by 5 bases and J by 1 base, with 13 bases between. Germline CDR1 and CDR2: SGHTA and FQGNSA. CDR3 amino acids: CASSASGWGTDTQYF. CDR3 nucleotide sequence: TGTGCCAGCAGCGCATCAGGCTGGGGCACAGATACGCAGTATTTT.

The rearrangement uses TRBV5-4 and TRBJ2-2, with D perhaps matching TRBD2 (6 bases). Trimming pared 1 base from V and 2 bases from J, leaving 12 bases between. This CDR3 contains 16 residues. CDR1 is SGHNT, CDR2 YYREEE, per germline (reference sequence). The CDR3 loop is CASSLSSGLNTGELFF. Written as DNA, the CDR3 is TGTGCCAGCAGCTTGTCCAGCGGGCTAAACACCGGGGAGCTGTTTTTT. Full variable domain (outside the CDR3, taken from reference TRBV5-4 and TRBJ2-2): ETGVTQSPTHLIKTRGQQVTLRCSSQSGHNTVSWYQQALGQGPQFIFQYYREEENGRGNFPPRFSGLQFPNYSSELNVNALELDDSALYLCASSLSSGLNTGELFFGEGSRLTVL.

This clone was observed once. The chain couples TRBV19 to TRBJ2-7; 9 bases are shared with TRBD1. The CDR3 covers 14 residues. V lost 7 bases to trimming and J lost 2 bases; unmatched junction nucleotides: 6. Germline CDR1 LNHDA, CDR2 SQIVND (reference sequence). The CDR3 DNA reads as TGTGCCAGTAACAGACAGGGGGGGGCCTACGAGCAGTACTTC. Protein sequence: CASNRQGGAYEQYF.

Written as DNA, the CDR3 is TGTGCCAGCAGCTACGGGGGACAGATTAACTATGGCTACACCTTC. Translating gives CASSYGGQINYGYTF. The chain combines TRBV11-2 with TRBJ1-2; TRBD1 agrees at 7 bases. J gave up 1 base and V 4 bases, and 6 bases lay outside the gene matches. The CDR3 runs to 15 residues. Germline V gene data show CDR1 as SGHAT and CDR2 as FQNNGV. The whole variable domain, filled in from reference TRBV11-2 and TRBJ1-2, reads EAGVAQSPRYKIIEKRQSVAFWCNPISGHATLYWYQQILGQGPKLLIQFQNNGVVDDSQLPKDRFSAERLKGVDSTLKIQPAKLEDSAVYLCASSYGGQINYGYTFGSGTRLTVV.

The chain links TRBV6-6 to TRBJ2-2, with no clear D. V was cut by 7 bases and J by 6 bases, with 12 bases left in between. The CDR3 totals 13 residues. Looked up from germline, CDR1 is MNHNY and CDR2 is SVGAGI (reference sequence). The CDR3 DNA sequence: TGTGCCAGCACCTACAGTATCGCCGGGGAGCTGTTTTTT. It specifies CASTYSIAGELFF.

The V gene is TRBV6-5, the J gene TRBJ1-5, with D tentatively TRBD1 (5 bases). The CDR3 is 14 residues long. CDR1 is MNHEY, CDR2 SVGAGI, per germline. V lost 10 bases and J lost 0, with 13 bases in between. CDR3 in amino acids: CATRQTSSNQPQHF. The DNA for the CDR3 is TGTGCCACCCGACAGACATCTAGCAATCAGCCCCAGCATTTT.

J is TRBJ2-1 and V is TRBV27; the D gene is possibly TRBD1 (6 bases). The CDR3 extends over 15 amino acids. Germline V gene sequence: CDR1 MNHEY, CDR2 SMNVEV (reference sequence). V shed 3 bases and J shed 6 bases, with 15 bases lying between them. DNA of the CDR3: TGTGCCAGCAGTTTGGGGCAGGGGATAGGCAATGAGCAGTTCTTC. Residues: CASSLGQGIGNEQFF.

The CDR3 loop reads CASSHPGTGYSNQPQHF. CDR3 DNA: TGCGCCAGCAGTCATCCTGGGACAGGCTATAGCAATCAGCCCCAGCATTTT. The chain is built from TRBV23-1 and TRBJ1-5, with TRBD1 matching 8 bases. TRBV23-1 is given ORF status, its function remaining uncertain. This CDR3 has 17 residues. J was trimmed by 0 bases and V by 3 bases; bases with no gene match: 7.

The CDR3 region has the DNA TGTGCCAGCAGAGCACTAGCGGGAGACTACGAGCAGTACTTC. It is translated as CASRALAGDYEQYF. This chain connects TRBV7-6 to TRBJ2-7; 11 bases line up with TRBD2. The CDR3 is made up of 14 amino acids. V dropped 6 bases and J dropped 3; count of bases not matched to a gene: 4. CDR1 is SGHVS and CDR2 is FNYEAQ in the germline V gene.

This chain joins TRBV9 and TRBJ2-3; perhaps TRBD2 as D (6 bases). This CDR3 has 15 residues. The V gene's germline CDR1 is SGDLS and CDR2 YYNGEE. The V end lost 0 bases, the J end lost 8 bases, and 16 bases lay between the germline ends. The CDR3 reads CASSVGGASIGTQYF. Here the CDR3 DNA reads TGTGCCAGCAGCGTAGGCGGGGCTAGCATCGGTACGCAGTATTTT. Supplemented by reference TRBV9 and TRBJ2-3, the full variable domain reads DSGVTQTPKHLITATGQRVTLRCSPRSGDLSVYWYQQSLDQGLQFLIQYYNGEERAKGNILERFSAQQFPDLHSELNLSSLELGDSALYFCASSVGGASIGTQYFGPGTRLTVL.

This clone was seen a single time. The chain joins TRBV9 to TRBJ2-3, with 7 bases fitting TRBD1. CDR1 and CDR2 (germline): SGDLS, YYNGEE. The CDR3 length is 16 residues. V lost 0 bases and J lost 1; bases outside the gene matches: 5. Here the CDR3 DNA reads TGTGCCAGCAGCGTAGTGAGGGACAGTCGCACAGATACGCAGTATTTT. Translation: CASSVVRDSRTDTQYF.

This chain connects TRBV5-1 to TRBJ2-3; 9 nucleotides match TRBD2. This CDR3 spans 16 amino acids. The germline V gene encodes CDR1 SGHRS and CDR2 YFSETQ. J was trimmed by 2 bases and V by 3 bases; bases with no gene match: 7. CDR3 coding DNA: TGCGCCAGCAGCTCGGGGGCTAGCGGGGCCACAGATACGCAGTATTTT. Translating it yields CASSSGASGATDTQYF.